This is a list of T cell receptor beta chains from one sample in a study of T-cell memory formation after mild COVID-19. TCRdb reanalysed the 5' RACE reads using MiXCR and keeps one entry per CDR3 protein. The sample shows a few hundred thousand distinct CDR3 sequences, 14% of them seen only once. Sequencing used PBMCs or a T cell subset sorted from them (not recorded which). The receptors were gathered from a man aged 18 to 29 who had mild COVID-19 (a few samples of this study predate the infection). Cell type and time point are not known. CDR3s include the opening cysteine and the closing phenylalanine or tryptophan. The D gene is left open where the match is weak. Rows may omit the clone size; those that give it use once, few, many or a size class.

V	D	J	size	CDR3	DNA
TRBV7-6	TRBD2	TRBJ2-5	many	CASSSRTSGQETQYF	TGTGCCAGCAGCTCCCGGACTAGCGGACAAGAGACCCAGTACTTC
TRBV7-2	TRBD2	TRBJ2-6	NA	CASTPRGIRGVSSGANVLTF	TGTGCCAGCACCCCTAGGGGTATACGGGGGGTTAGCTCTGGGGCCAACGTCCTGACTTTC
TRBV6-1	TRBD2	TRBJ2-5	many	CASSELAGGPETQYF	TGTGCCAGCAGTGAATTAGCGGGGGGGCCAGAGACCCAGTACTTC
TRBV6-5	NA	TRBJ2-6	NA	CASTHWVGANVLTF	TGTGCCAGTACCCATTGGGTTGGGGCCAACGTCCTGACTTTC
TRBV7-9	NA	TRBJ2-7	few	CATVRGGVAYEQYF	TGTGCCACCGTCCGAGGAGGGGTGGCCTACGAGCAGTACTTC
TRBV4-1	NA	TRBJ2-1	NA	CASSQGPGGAGDEQFF	TGCGCCAGCAGCCAAGGACCGGGCGGGGCCGGAGATGAGCAGTTCTTC
TRBV24-1	NA	TRBJ2-3	many	CATSSDLDTQYF	TGTGCCACCAGTTCTGATCTAGATACGCAGTATTTT
TRBV7-6	NA	TRBJ2-1	large	CASSPGYEQFF	TGTGCCAGCAGCCCTGGGTATGAGCAGTTCTTC
TRBV25-1	TRBD2	TRBJ2-1	NA	CATVRGGSEQFF	TGTGCCACCGTACGGGGGGGAAGTGAGCAGTTCTTC
TRBV10-3	NA	TRBJ2-1	NA	CAISESAEKVEQFF	TGTGCCATCAGTGAGTCCGCAGAGAAAGTTGAGCAGTTCTTC
TRBV7-2	NA	TRBJ1-3	once	CASSPDGNSGSTIYF	TGTGCCAGCAGCCCGGACGGGAACTCGGGAAGCACCATATATTTT